These T cell receptor beta chains were read from a single sample in a study of prognosis after radiotherapy for stage I lung cancer. TCRdb fed the multiplex PCR reads into MiXCR, producing one record per CDR3 protein. This sample yields some 38,000 distinct CDR3 sequences, of which roughly 25% are seen a single time; less than 30% belongs to the top ten. The source material was PBMCs, sampled before or after stereotactic body radiation therapy (not recorded which). These receptor sequences come from a donor aged 50 or older with non-small cell lung cancer. Each CDR3 is given with its conserved first and last residue. Each record gives: CDR3 length, V gene, CDR3 protein.

17,TRBV5-1,CASSLEWQGFLGYGYTF
14,TRBV6-5,CASSYLGQGYEQYF
14,TRBV12-3/TRBV12-4,CASRGQGLTDTQYF
13,TRBV2,CASSEIVRDGYTF
13,TRBV27,CASSFFFFYEQYF
15,TRBV6-2/TRBV6-3,CASSYSIWGGYEQYF
15,TRBV18,CASSPAGGIPHEQYF
14,TRBV28,CASSLQGLQETQYF
15,TRBV4-1,CASSQDQTGQYGYTF
16,TRBV6-4,CASSYKGGGAAYEQYF